This TCR beta chain is from a study of blood T cell repertoires in COVID-19. Looking at the study overall: Researchers got acute and convalescent COVID-19 samples from the United States, Italy and Spain. PBMCs, B-cell-depleted T cells, or T cells were the source of the cDNA or gDNA that made up the material.

This clone has only one observation. As originally analysed: How many nucleated cells were present was estimated from reference gene primer amplification. Measured with immunoSEQ multiplex PCR; TCRdb has only the in-frame clones, and not every one. V and J calls and clone size are those listed in that table; D and trimming were worked out from the DNA. The sample lists about 240,000 clones; around 83% were seen once. The specimen was peripheral blood. The clonotype comes from an elderly woman with acute or convalescent COVID-19.

The DNA of the CDR3 is TGTGCCATTAGGGGAGGGGAACAGCCCCAGCATTTT. Encoded protein: CAIRGGEQPQHF. The chain uses TRBV6-6 and TRBJ1-5; D perhaps matches TRBD1 (5 bases). V dropped 10 bases and J dropped 7 bases, with 14 bases sitting between them. In germline, CDR1 is MNHNY, CDR2 SVGAGI (reference sequence). The CDR3 extends over 12 amino acids.